The 11 T cell receptor beta chains below were found in one sample sequenced in a study of beta chain features in type 1 diabetes. What was sequenced were expressed TCRB transcripts, since all of the isolated RNA had been reverse transcribed. Repertoires were generated with immunoSEQ multiplex PCR, while TCRdb's copy carries only in-frame clones and drops some. The table records around 320,000 clones, 12% to 15% of them present only once. Sequenced input: central memory CD4+ T cells from blood. Every receptor here comes from a man aged 25-45 years in good health.

This clone was picked up a small number of times. V gene TRBV7-2 combines with J gene TRBJ2-2, with 7 positions matching TRBD2. The V and J ends lost 5 bases and 3 bases, in that order; junction bases with no gene match: 12. This CDR3 is built from 17 residues. CDR1 and CDR2 (germline): SGHTA, FQGNSA. CDR3 sequence: CASSPRRGLSYTGELFF. The CDR3 coding sequence is TGTGCCAGCAGCCCCAGAAGGGGACTATCCTACACCGGGGAGCTGTTTTTT.

This clone was seen only once. The CDR3 here is CASSVDPRISGNTIYF. CDR3 nucleotide sequence: TGTGCCAGCAGCGTAGACCCCCGCATATCTGGAAACACCATATATTTT. V usage is TRBV9 and J usage is TRBJ1-3; D uncertain. Looked up from germline, CDR1 is SGDLS and CDR2 is YYNGEE. The V end lost 0 bases, the J end lost 1 base, and 11 bases lay between the germline ends. CDR3 length equals 16 residues.

CDR3 in DNA: TGTGCCAGCAGGGTCTTAGAAGGTATTAGCTACACCTTC. Its protein is CASRVLEGISYTF. The chain employs TRBV7-9 and TRBJ1-2; D remains unclear. CDR3 length: 13 amino acids. Trimming removed 6 bases at V and 9 bases at J, with 17 bases between. The germline CDR1 and CDR2 sequences are SEHNR and FQNEAQ (reference sequence). Full variable domain (missing parts from reference TRBV7-9 and TRBJ1-2): DTGVSQNPRHKITKRGQNVTFRCDPISEHNRLYWYRQTLGQGPEFLTYFQNEAQLEKSRLLSDRFSAERPKGSFSTLEIQRTEQGDSAMYLCASRVLEGISYTFGSGTRLTVV.

This clone was picked up a small number of times. This sample also contains other DNA sequences that code for the same CDR3. CDR3 region: CASSFLNQPQHF. CDR3 bases: TGTGCCAGCAGCTTCCTCAATCAGCCCCAGCATTTT. V and J are TRBV7-2 and TRBJ1-5; D gene uncertain. In germline, CDR1 is SGHTA, CDR2 FQGNSA. Between the trimmed V and J ends, which lost 3 bases and 3 bases, there was a span of 3 bases. The CDR3 length is 12 residues.

A few counts support this clone. V is TRBV11-2 and J is TRBJ2-1, with D uncertain. Germline CDR1 SGHAT, CDR2 FQNNGV. The V end lost 0 bases, the J end lost 12 bases, and 18 bases lay between the germline ends. This CDR3 contains 15 residues. CDR3 residues: CASSLDRARPLSQFF. CDR3 coding DNA: TGTGCCAGCAGCTTAGATCGGGCAAGGCCCCTATCGCAGTTCTTC.

This clone came up a few times. The chain joins TRBV5-1 to TRBJ1-1; TRBD1 might be the D (6 bases). Germline V gene lookup returns CDR1 SGHRS and CDR2 YFSETQ. The CDR3 consists of 17 residues. V lost 2 bases, J lost 6 bases, and 23 bases lay in between. CDR3 protein: CASSFGGAVFRFPEAFF. The CDR3, as DNA: TGCGCCAGCAGCTTTGGGGGGGCGGTATTCAGGTTCCCTGAAGCTTTCTTT.

This clone was counted only a few times. V usage is TRBV4-3 and J usage is TRBJ2-2; 7 nucleotides agree with TRBD1. This CDR3 spans 17 amino acids. V lost 5 bases and J lost 4; bases outside the gene matches: 13. The germline V gene encodes CDR1 LGHNA and CDR2 YSLEER. The CDR3 is CASSVSTGRFTTGELFF. As DNA, the CDR3 is TGCGCCAGCAGCGTCTCGACAGGGCGGTTCACCACCGGGGAGCTGTTTTTT.

This chain joins TRBV4-1 and TRBJ2-1, with 13 nucleotides matching TRBD2. V dropped 5 bases and J dropped 5; count of bases not matched to a gene: 9. CDR1 is MGHRA, CDR2 YSYEKL, per germline. The CDR3 is made up of 17 amino acids. In DNA form, the CDR3 reads TGCGCCAGCAGCACGCTGGCGACTAGCGGGGGGCACAATGAGCAGTTCTTC. Protein product: CASSTLATSGGHNEQFF.

Only a few counts were recorded for this clone. This chain's CDR3 is CSVKVAGAWNTGELFF. The CDR3 bases are TGCAGCGTCAAAGTAGCGGGAGCCTGGAACACCGGGGAGCTGTTTTTT. This chain joins TRBV29-1 and TRBJ2-2; TRBD2 matches 9 bases. This CDR3 has 16 residues. V shed 6 bases and J 1 base; nucleotides not matched to a gene: 9. Germline CDR1 and CDR2: SQVTM and ANQGSEA.

This chain joins TRBV19 and TRBJ2-1; TRBD2 matches at 11 bases. CDR3 size: 16 residues. Germline CDR1 is LNHDA and CDR2 is SQIVND (reference sequence). J gave up 4 bases and V 5 bases, and 7 bases lay outside the gene matches. This CDR3 reads CASSPRTSGLYNEQFF. CDR3 nucleotide sequence: TGTGCCAGTAGTCCACGGACTAGCGGGTTGTACAATGAGCAGTTCTTC.

The chain recombines TRBV9 with TRBJ2-3, with 11 bases identical to TRBD2. Germline V CDR1 and CDR2: SGDLS, YYNGEE. V shed 3 bases, J shed 3 bases, and the junction held 6 bases outside the gene matches. This CDR3 spans 16 amino acids. The CDR3 DNA reads as TGTGCCAGCAGCGACGGGACTAGCGGAATTACAGATACGCAGTATTTT. This encodes CASSDGTSGITDTQYF. The whole variable domain, filled in from reference TRBV9 and TRBJ2-3, reads DSGVTQTPKHLITATGQRVTLRCSPRSGDLSVYWYQQSLDQGLQFLIQYYNGEERAKGNILERFSAQQFPDLHSELNLSSLELGDSALYFCASSDGTSGITDTQYFGPGTRLTVL.